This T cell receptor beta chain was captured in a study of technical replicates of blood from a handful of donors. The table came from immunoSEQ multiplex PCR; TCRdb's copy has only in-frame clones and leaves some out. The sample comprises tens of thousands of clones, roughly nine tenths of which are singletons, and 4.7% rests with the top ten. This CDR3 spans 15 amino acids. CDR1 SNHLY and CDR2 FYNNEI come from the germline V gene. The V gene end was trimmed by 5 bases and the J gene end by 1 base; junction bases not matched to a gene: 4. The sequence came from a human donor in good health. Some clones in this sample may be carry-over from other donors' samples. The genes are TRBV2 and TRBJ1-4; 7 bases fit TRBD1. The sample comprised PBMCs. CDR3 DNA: TGTGCCAGCAGTCGCGACAGGGTAACTAATGAAAAACTGTTTTTT. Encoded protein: CASSRDRVTNEKLFF.